One sample yielded the 7 T cell receptor beta chains listed below, sequenced in a study of STAT5B mutations in CD4+ large granular lymphocyte leukemia. Here immunoSEQ multiplex PCR was the method, and the copy in TCRdb shows in-frame clones only, minus some. The profile covers some 27,000 clones, with about 69% appearing a single time and approximately 3% taken by the ten largest. The source material was CD4+ T cells from blood buffy coats. The receptors derive from a human donor in good health.

The V and J genes are TRBV7-9 and TRBJ2-1, with 9 bases matching TRBD2. Germline V gives CDR1 SEHNR, CDR2 FQNEAQ (reference sequence). V lost 0 bases, J lost 6 bases, and 6 bases stayed unmatched. The CDR3 sequence is 16 residues long. The CDR3 DNA is TGTGCCAGCAGCTTAGCAAGCAGCGGGAGGAGCAATGAGCAGTTCTTC. It codes for CASSLASSGRSNEQFF.

The chain employs TRBV6-5 and TRBJ1-1, with 10 bases identical to TRBD1. CDR3 length: 14 residues. The V gene end was trimmed by 6 bases and the J gene end by 5 bases; junction bases not matched to a gene: 6. CDR1 and CDR2 from the germline V gene are MNHEY and SVGAGI. CDR3 sequence: CASSPRTGGTEAFF. The CDR3 region has the DNA TGTGCCAGCAGCCCGAGGACAGGGGGGACTGAAGCTTTCTTT.

The chain uses TRBV4-1 and TRBJ2-7; D gene unclear. The length of the CDR3 is 15 residues. Looked up from germline, CDR1 is MGHRA and CDR2 is YSYEKL. V dropped 0 bases and J dropped 1 base, with 10 bases sitting between them. The CDR3 spells CASSQDYVSSYEQYF. In nucleotides, the CDR3 is TGCGCCAGCAGCCAAGATTACGTATCTTCCTACGAGCAGTACTTC.

This chain links TRBV10-3 with TRBJ2-1; 11 bases fit TRBD2. Per the germline V gene, CDR1 is ENHRY and CDR2 is SYGVKD. Unmatched junction bases numbered 4, after V lost 6 bases and J lost 6 bases. The CDR3 totals 14 residues. The CDR3 sequence: CAIRLAGVLNEQFF. DNA of the CDR3: TGTGCCATCAGACTAGCGGGAGTACTCAATGAGCAGTTCTTC.

The chain carries TRBV30 and TRBJ2-6; a possible D gene is TRBD2 (6 bases). This CDR3 comprises 15 residues. CDR1 is GTSNPN and CDR2 is SVGIG in the germline V gene (reference sequence). With 3 bases removed from V and 2 bases from J, the gap between germline ends came to 11 bases. The chain's CDR3 is CAWSVGGAGANVLTF. CDR3 bases: TGTGCCTGGAGCGTCGGAGGGGCTGGGGCCAACGTCCTGACTTTC.

The J gene is TRBJ2-7, the V gene TRBV15; maybe TRBD2 (7 bases). The CDR3 consists of 15 residues. Trimming removed 5 bases from V and 1 base from J, with 15 bases in between. Germline V CDR1 and CDR2: LNHNV, YYDKDF (reference sequence). The CDR3 coding sequence is TGTGCCACCAGCCTCCAAGGGGGGGGGTCCTACGAGCAGTACTTC. The encoded protein is CATSLQGGGSYEQYF.

This chain connects TRBV7-2 to TRBJ2-5; weak D call: TRBD2 (6 bases). Germline CDR1 and CDR2: SGHTA and FQGNSA. Trimming pared 5 bases from V and 6 bases from J, leaving 22 bases between. CDR3 size: 16 residues. The CDR3 is CASSPLGASVVKTQYF. The CDR3 DNA sequence: TGTGCCAGCAGCCCCCTCGGGGCTAGCGTCGTGAAGACCCAGTACTTC.